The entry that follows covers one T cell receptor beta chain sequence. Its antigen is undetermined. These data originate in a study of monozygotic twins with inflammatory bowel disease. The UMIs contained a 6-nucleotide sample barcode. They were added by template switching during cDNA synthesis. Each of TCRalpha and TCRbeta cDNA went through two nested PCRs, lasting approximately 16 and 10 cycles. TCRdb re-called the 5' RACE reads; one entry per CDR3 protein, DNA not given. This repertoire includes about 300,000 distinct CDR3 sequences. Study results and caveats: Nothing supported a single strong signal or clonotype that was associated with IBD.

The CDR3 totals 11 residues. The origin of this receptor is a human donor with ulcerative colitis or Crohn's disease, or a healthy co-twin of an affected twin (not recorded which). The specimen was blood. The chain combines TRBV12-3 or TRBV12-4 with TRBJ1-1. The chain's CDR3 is CASSWITEAFF.